What follows are 11 T cell receptor beta chains derived from one specimen sequenced in a study of blood T cell repertoires in COVID-19. Assay: immunoSEQ multiplex PCR; the TCRdb copy retains only in-frame clones and omits some. The sample yields over 100,000 clones, 75% to 90% seen once. The specimen sequenced was peripheral blood. The receptors derive from a man in his fifties or sixties with acute or convalescent COVID-19.

This chain joins TRBV14 and TRBJ1-2; TRBD1 is a possible D gene (5 bases). Germline lookup yields CDR1 SGHDN and CDR2 FVKESK. The V gene lost 1 base and the J gene lost 6 bases, with 12 bases spanning the gap. This CDR3 has 14 amino acids. In DNA form, the CDR3 reads TGTGCCAGCAGCCAAGTTACAGGTGGTGATGGCTACACCTTC. This codes for CASSQVTGGDGYTF.

J is TRBJ2-5 and V is TRBV11-3; D perhaps matches TRBD2 (6 bases). The length of the CDR3 is 15 residues. Germline V lookup: CDR1 SGHNT, CDR2 YENEEA. The V gene lost 1 base and the J gene lost 2 bases, with 11 bases spanning the gap. As DNA, the CDR3 is TGTGCCAGCAGCTTAGTGCGGAGGGATCAAGAGACCCAGTACTTC. Its protein is CASSLVRRDQETQYF. The complete variable domain, with remaining parts taken from reference TRBV11-3 and TRBJ2-5, reads EAGVVQSPRYKIIEKKQPVAFWCNPISGHNTLYWYLQNLGQGPELLIRYENEEAVDDSQLPKDRFSAERLKGVDSTLKIQPAELGDSAVYLCASSLVRRDQETQYFGPGTRLLVL.

CDR3 nucleotide sequence: TGTGCCTGGAGAGGTTCGCGGGAGACCCAGTACTTC. Translation: CAWRGSRETQYF. V usage is TRBV30 and J usage is TRBJ2-5; D not resolved. In germline, CDR1 is GTSNPN, CDR2 SVGIG (reference sequence). The CDR3 is 12 amino acids. Trimming shortened V by 3 bases and J by 5 bases, and 10 bases separated the two germline ends.

The chain employs TRBV6-5 and TRBJ2-3; 13 bases align to TRBD2. With V trimmed by 11 bases and J by 6 bases, 5 bases remained unmatched. CDR1 and CDR2 (germline): MNHEY, SVGAGI. This CDR3 comprises 13 residues. CDR3 sequence: CAGRTSGSDTQYF. CDR3 sequence (DNA): TGTGCCGGACGGACTAGCGGGAGCGATACGCAGTATTTT.

The gene calls are TRBV6-5 and TRBJ1-1; D might be TRBD1 (6 bases). Trimming left V 5 bases short and J 5 bases short, with 15 bases between. The CDR3 has 14 amino acids. Germline V gene lookup returns CDR1 MNHEY and CDR2 SVGAGI. CDR3 sequence (DNA): TGTGCCAGCAGTCTCAGGGGAGTGGGGACTGAAGCTTTCTTT. It translates to CASSLRGVGTEAFF.

V gene TRBV25-1 combines with J gene TRBJ2-5, with TRBD1 as a possible D gene (6 bases). Germline-derived CDR1 and CDR2 are MGHDK and SYGVNS. V was cut by 8 bases and J by 2 bases, with 21 bases left in between. The CDR3 spans 16 residues. CDR3: CASSYRPTGTQETQYF. The CDR3 DNA follows: TGTGCCAGCTCTTACCGACCTACCGGGACACAAGAGACCCAGTACTTC.

The chain uses TRBV14 and TRBJ2-7; TRBD2 aligns across 11 bases. The CDR3 consists of 18 residues. The V and J ends lost 0 bases and 0 bases, in that order; junction bases with no gene match: 7. Per the germline V gene, CDR1 is SGHDN and CDR2 is FVKESK. This CDR3 reads CASSQDSRTSGYSYEQYV. Written as DNA, the CDR3 is TGTGCCAGCAGCCAAGACTCCCGGACTAGCGGGTACTCCTACGAGCAGTACGTC.

The genes are TRBV2 and TRBJ1-4, with a possible D match to TRBD1 (6 bases). CDR1 and CDR2 from the germline V gene are SNHLY and FYNNEI. Trimming cost V 7 bases and J 7 bases, with 13 bases left between them. The CDR3 covers 13 residues. The CDR3: CASKVGASEKLFF. In DNA, the CDR3 is TGTGCCAGCAAGGTGGGGGCCAGTGAAAAACTGTTTTTT.

The V call is TRBV6-5, the J call TRBJ1-2, with 7 positions matching TRBD1. The V gene's germline CDR1 is MNHEY and CDR2 SVGAGI. This CDR3 spans 14 amino acids. The trim removed 5 bases at V and 4 bases at J, leaving 7 bases unmatched. The CDR3 here is CASSRSSGGYGYTF. The CDR3 coding sequence is TGTGCCAGCAGTCGCTCCTCAGGGGGCTATGGCTACACCTTC.

The sample holds many counts of this clone. The V and J genes are TRBV5-1 and TRBJ1-4; TRBD1 matches 7 bases. Germline V CDR1 and CDR2: SGHRS, YFSETQ. Trimming removed 1 base from V and 3 bases from J; junction bases left unmatched: 9. The CDR3 sequence is 17 residues long. The CDR3 is CASSLSLRTGPNEKLFF. The CDR3 nucleotides read TGCGCCAGCAGCTTGTCGCTGAGGACAGGTCCTAATGAAAAACTGTTTTTT. Drawing the rest from reference TRBV5-1 and TRBJ1-4, the complete variable domain is KAGVTQTPRYLIKTRGQQVTLSCSPISGHRSVSWYQQTPGQGLQFLFEYFSETQRNKGNFPGRFSGRQFSNSRSEMNVSTLELGDSALYLCASSLSLRTGPNEKLFFGSGTQLSVL.

CDR3 protein: CAMGTGNQPQHF. The CDR3 DNA sequence: TGTGCCATGGGGACAGGCAATCAGCCCCAGCATTTT. The J gene is TRBJ1-5, the V gene TRBV10-3, with TRBD1 matching 7 bases. Germline V gives CDR1 ENHRY, CDR2 SYGVKD. There are 12 residues in the CDR3. The V gene end was trimmed by 9 bases and the J gene end by 2 bases; junction bases not matched to a gene: 1.